This T cell receptor beta chain was sequenced in a study of T cell responses to AZD1222 COVID-19 vaccine. At the level of the study: Pooled together were second doses at about 4 or about 12 weeks.

Study-wide results and caveats: Researchers took repertoire samples only after the peak T cell response had come. Possibly, clonal diversity was underestimated; donors were largely white British and included more females.

Trimming cost V 0 bases and J 4 bases, with 13 bases left between them. CDR3 size: 16 residues. Germline CDR1 reads MNHEY; CDR2 reads SMNVEV (reference sequence). Comments on this clone: Antigen unknown.

TCRdb's table, derived via immunoSEQ multiplex PCR, lists solely in-frame clones and lacks some. This table holds around 100,000 clones, about 87% found once. This TCR was recovered from an adult in good health. V gene TRBV27 combines with J gene TRBJ2-1; tentative D call: TRBD2 (6 bases). Sequencing used peripheral blood, obtained on day 0 of AZD1222 vaccination. The CDR3 DNA reads as TGTGCCAGCAGTTTATCAGGGAGGATCCCATACAATGAGCAGTTCTTC. Translation gives CASSLSGRIPYNEQFF.